This T cell receptor beta chain was profiled in a study of shared clonotypes between healthy human individuals. Whole-study context: CD4 naive and memory got three plates each, CD8 naive two, CD8 memory one. Study outcomes and limitations: Naive subsets tended to show greater estimated richness than memory subsets.

The CDR3 sequence is 15 residues long. V was cut by 0 bases and J by 1 base, with 10 bases left in between. Germline CDR1 reads SGHDT; CDR2 reads YYEEEE. The naive CD8 subset, CD45RO-negative cells positively selected for CCR7, excluded terminally differentiated effector memory CD45RA+ cells. Sorted-subset replicate PCR reactions were performed with around 210 ng DNA, corresponding to tens of thousands of T cell genomes. Sequencing was performed with immunoSEQ multiplex PCR; in TCRdb, only in-frame clones are kept and a portion is missing. The data contain around 1.9 million clones, just over 90% of them singletons. To note about this clone: Its antigen is as yet unknown.

Input material: naive CD8+ T cells from PBMCs. This rearrangement joins TRBV5-6 to TRBJ2-5, with D hard to call. The source of this sequence is a man aged 18 to 30 in good health. Some clones in this sample may be carry-over from other donors' samples. The CDR3 is CASSLVGPLQETQYF. As DNA, the CDR3 is TGTGCCAGCAGCTTGGTAGGTCCCCTCCAAGAGACCCAGTACTTC. Together with reference TRBV5-6 and TRBJ2-5, the CDR3 gives the full variable domain: DAGVTQSPTHLIKTRGQQVTLRCSPKSGHDTVSWYQQALGQGPQFIFQYYEEEERQRGNFPDRFSGHQFPNYSSELNVNALLLGDSALYLCASSLVGPLQETQYFGPGTRLLVL.